The present T cell receptor beta chain was sequenced within a study of T cell responses to AZD1222 COVID-19 vaccine. The CDR3 totals 13 residues. Germline CDR1 reads MGHRA; CDR2 reads YSYEKL. Trimming pared 4 bases from V and 6 bases from J, leaving 10 bases between. For this clone: The antigen is unknown.

This table comes from immunoSEQ multiplex PCR, and its TCRdb copy is limited to in-frame clones, with some not included. The table records around 100,000 clones, around nine tenths of them present only once. Study results and caveats: With dominance at 160-218 and 743-854, vaccine-associated CD4 TCRs spanned spike.

Sample: peripheral blood, taken on day 0 of AZD1222 vaccination. The chain joins TRBV4-1 to TRBJ1-5, with TRBD1 as a possible D gene (5 bases). This sequence was found in an adult in good health. The CDR3 protein is CASSPAGGQPQHF. CDR3 DNA: TGCGCCAGCAGCCCCGCGGGGGGTCAGCCCCAGCATTTT.